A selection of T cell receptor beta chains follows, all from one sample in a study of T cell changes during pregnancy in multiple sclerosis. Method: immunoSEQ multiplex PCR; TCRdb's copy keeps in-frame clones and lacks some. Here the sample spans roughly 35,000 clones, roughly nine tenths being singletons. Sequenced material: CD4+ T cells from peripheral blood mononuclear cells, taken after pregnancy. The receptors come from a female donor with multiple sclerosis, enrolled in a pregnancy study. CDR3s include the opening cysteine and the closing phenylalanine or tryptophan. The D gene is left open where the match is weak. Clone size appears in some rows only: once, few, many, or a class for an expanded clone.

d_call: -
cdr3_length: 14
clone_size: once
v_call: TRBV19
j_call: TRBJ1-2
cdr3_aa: CASSIDAGPYGYTF
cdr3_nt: TGTGCCAGTAGTATCGACGCAGGCCCCTATGGCTACACCTTC

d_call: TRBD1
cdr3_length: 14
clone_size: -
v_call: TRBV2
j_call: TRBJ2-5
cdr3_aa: CASSRDRALRTQYF
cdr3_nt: TGTGCCAGCAGTAGGGACAGGGCCCTTAGGACCCAGTACTTC

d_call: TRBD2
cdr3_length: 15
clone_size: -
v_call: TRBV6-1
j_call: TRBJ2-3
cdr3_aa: CASSPSGRAIDTQYF
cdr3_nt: TGTGCCAGCAGCCCGAGCGGGAGGGCCATAGATACGCAGTATTTT

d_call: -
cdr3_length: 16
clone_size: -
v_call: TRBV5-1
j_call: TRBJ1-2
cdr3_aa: CASREEATASSKGYTF
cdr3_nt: TGCGCCAGCAGAGAGGAGGCGACGGCATCAAGCAAAGGCTACACCTTC

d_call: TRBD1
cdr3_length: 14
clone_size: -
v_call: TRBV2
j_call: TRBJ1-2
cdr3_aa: CASSEGRTGYGYTF
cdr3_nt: TGTGCCAGCAGTGAAGGCCGGACAGGTTACGGCTACACCTTC

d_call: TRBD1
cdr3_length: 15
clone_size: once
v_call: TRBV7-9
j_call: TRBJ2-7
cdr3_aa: CASSLHRGASYEQYF
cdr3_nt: TGTGCCAGCAGCCTCCACAGGGGGGCTTCCTACGAGCAGTACTTC

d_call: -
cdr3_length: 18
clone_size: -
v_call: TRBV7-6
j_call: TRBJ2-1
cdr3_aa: CASSDILLYRGGGSEQFF
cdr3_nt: TGTGCCAGCAGCGACATTTTGCTATACAGGGGGGGAGGGAGTGAGCAGTTCTTC

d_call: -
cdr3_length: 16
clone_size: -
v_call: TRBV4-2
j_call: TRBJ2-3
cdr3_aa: CASSQVGRVGTDTQYF
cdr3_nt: TGTGCCAGCAGCCAAGTAGGGCGGGTGGGGACAGATACGCAGTATTTT

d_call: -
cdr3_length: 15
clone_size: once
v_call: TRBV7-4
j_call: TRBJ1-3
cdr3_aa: CASSFDRPGGNTIYF
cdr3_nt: TGTGCCAGCAGCTTCGACAGGCCAGGGGGAAACACCATATATTTT

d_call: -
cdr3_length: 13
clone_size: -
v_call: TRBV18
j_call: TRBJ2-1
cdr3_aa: CASSPRRDNEQFF
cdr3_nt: TGTGCCAGCTCACCACGGAGGGATAATGAGCAGTTCTTC

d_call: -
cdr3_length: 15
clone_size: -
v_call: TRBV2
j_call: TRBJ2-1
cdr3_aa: CASKVGRGEYNEQFF
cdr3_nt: TGTGCCAGCAAGGTAGGGCGGGGAGAGTACAATGAGCAGTTCTTC

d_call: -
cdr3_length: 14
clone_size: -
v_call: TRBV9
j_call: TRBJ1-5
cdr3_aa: CASSVEPGNQPQHF
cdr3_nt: TGTGCCAGCAGCGTCGAACCAGGGAATCAGCCCCAGCATTTT

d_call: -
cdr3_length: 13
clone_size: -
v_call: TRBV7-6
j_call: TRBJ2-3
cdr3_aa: CASSLTPPDTQYF
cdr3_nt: TGTGCCAGCAGCTTGACACCACCAGATACGCAGTATTTT

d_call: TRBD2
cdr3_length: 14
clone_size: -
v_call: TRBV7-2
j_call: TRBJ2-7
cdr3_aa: CASSSGGSLYEQYF
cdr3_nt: TGTGCCAGCAGCTCGGGCGGGAGTTTGTACGAGCAGTACTTC

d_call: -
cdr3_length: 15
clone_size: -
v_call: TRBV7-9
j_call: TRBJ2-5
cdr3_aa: CASSLSPTKGETQYF
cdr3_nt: TGTGCCAGCAGCTTAAGTCCGACAAAGGGGGAGACCCAGTACTTC

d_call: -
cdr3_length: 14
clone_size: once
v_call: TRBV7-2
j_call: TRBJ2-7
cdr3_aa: CASSLNSAPYEQYF
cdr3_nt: TGTGCCAGCAGCTTAAACTCCGCTCCCTACGAGCAGTACTTC

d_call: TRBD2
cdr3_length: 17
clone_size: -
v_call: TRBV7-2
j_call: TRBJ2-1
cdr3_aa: CASSLEPAGGPTSEQFF
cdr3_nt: TGTGCCAGCAGCTTAGAACCAGCGGGGGGCCCTACAAGTGAGCAGTTCTTC

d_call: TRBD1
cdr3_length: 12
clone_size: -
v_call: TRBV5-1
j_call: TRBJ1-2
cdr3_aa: CASITGVGGYTF
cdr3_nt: TGCGCCAGCATTACAGGGGTTGGCGGCTACACCTTC

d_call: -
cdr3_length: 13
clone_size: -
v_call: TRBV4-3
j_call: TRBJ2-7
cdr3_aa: CASSQDRGYEQYF
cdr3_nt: TGCGCCAGCAGCCAAGACAGGGGCTACGAGCAGTACTTC

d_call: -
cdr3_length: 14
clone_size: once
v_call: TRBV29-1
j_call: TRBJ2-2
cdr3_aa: CSVAPQSNTGELFF
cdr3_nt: TGCAGCGTTGCCCCACAGAGTAACACCGGGGAGCTGTTTTTT

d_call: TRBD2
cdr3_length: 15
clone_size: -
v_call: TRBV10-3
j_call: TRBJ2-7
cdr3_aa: CAISETSGSSYEQYF
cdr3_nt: TGTGCCATCAGTGAGACTAGCGGGAGCTCCTACGAGCAGTACTTC

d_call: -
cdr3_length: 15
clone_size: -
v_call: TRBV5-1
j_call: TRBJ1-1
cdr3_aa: CASSPQRGQGTEAFF
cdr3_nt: TGCGCCAGCAGCCCCCAGCGGGGGCAAGGGACTGAAGCTTTCTTT

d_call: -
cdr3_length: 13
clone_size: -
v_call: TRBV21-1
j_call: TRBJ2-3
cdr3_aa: CASTDYHRGVGYF
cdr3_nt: TGTGCCAGCACGGATTACCACCGGGGAGTGGGGTATTTT

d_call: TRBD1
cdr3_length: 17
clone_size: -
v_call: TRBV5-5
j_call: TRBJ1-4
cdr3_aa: CASSAGTGLATNEKLFF
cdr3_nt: TGTGCCAGCAGCGCCGGGACAGGGCTCGCAACTAATGAAAAACTGTTTTTT

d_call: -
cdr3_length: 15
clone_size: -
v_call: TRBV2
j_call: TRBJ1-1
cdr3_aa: CASSGRGRGNTEAFF
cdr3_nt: TGTGCCAGCAGCGGACGCGGCAGGGGGAACACTGAAGCTTTCTTT

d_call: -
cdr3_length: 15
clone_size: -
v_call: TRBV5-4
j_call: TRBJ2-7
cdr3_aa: CASSFGRAGASEQYF
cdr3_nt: TGTGCCAGCAGCTTCGGACGTGCAGGGGCGTCGGAGCAGTACTTC

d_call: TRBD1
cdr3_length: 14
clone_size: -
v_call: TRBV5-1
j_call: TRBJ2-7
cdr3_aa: CASSVDRAKYEQYF
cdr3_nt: TGCGCCAGCAGCGTCGACAGGGCAAAGTACGAGCAGTACTTC

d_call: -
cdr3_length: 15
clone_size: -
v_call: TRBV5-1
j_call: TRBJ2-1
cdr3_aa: CASSDTGKFDNEQFF
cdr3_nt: TGCGCCAGCAGCGATACAGGGAAATTCGACAATGAGCAGTTCTTC

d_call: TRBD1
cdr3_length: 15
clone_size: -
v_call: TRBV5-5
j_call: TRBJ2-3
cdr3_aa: CASSLKAGGADTQYF
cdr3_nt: TGTGCCAGCAGCTTGAAGGCAGGGGGCGCAGATACGCAGTATTTT

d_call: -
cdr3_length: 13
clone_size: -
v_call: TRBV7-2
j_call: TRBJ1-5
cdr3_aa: CASSSQGGQPQHF
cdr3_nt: TGTGCCAGCAGCTCCCAGGGAGGTCAGCCCCAGCATTTT

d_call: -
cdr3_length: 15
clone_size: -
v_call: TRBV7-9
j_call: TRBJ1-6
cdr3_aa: CASTTGGVRNSPLHF
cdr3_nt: TGTGCCAGCACCACGGGGGGAGTCCGCAATTCACCCCTCCACTTT

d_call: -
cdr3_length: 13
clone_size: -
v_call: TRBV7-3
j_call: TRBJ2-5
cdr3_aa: CASSRQGQETQYF
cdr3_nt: TGTGCCAGCAGCCGCCAGGGCCAAGAGACCCAGTACTTC

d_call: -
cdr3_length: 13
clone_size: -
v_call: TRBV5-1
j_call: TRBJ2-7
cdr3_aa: CASSRGDSYEQYF
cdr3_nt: TGCGCCAGCAGCCGGGGTGACTCCTACGAGCAGTACTTC

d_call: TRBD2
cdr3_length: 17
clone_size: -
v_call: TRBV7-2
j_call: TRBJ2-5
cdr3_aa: CASSLAPERGGRGAQYF
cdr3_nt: TGTGCCAGCAGCTTAGCGCCTGAGCGGGGGGGCCGTGGGGCCCAGTACTTC

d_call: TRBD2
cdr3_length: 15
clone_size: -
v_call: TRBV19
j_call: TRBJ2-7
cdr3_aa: CASKGESGGSYEQYF
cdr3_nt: TGTGCCAGTAAGGGGGAGAGCGGGGGGTCCTACGAGCAGTACTTC

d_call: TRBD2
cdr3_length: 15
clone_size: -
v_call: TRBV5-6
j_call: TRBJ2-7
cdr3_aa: CASSLRLAVPYEQYF
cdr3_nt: TGTGCCAGCAGCTTGAGACTAGCGGTCCCCTACGAGCAGTACTTC

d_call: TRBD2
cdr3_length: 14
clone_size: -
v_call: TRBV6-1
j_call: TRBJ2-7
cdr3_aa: CASSGLAGSYEQYF
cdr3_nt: TGTGCCAGCAGTGGCCTAGCGGGGTCCTACGAGCAGTACTTC

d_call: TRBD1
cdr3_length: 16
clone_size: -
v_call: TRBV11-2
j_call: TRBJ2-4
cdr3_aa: CASSFGQDLAKNIQYF
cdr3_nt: TGTGCCAGCAGCTTTGGACAGGATCTTGCCAAAAACATTCAGTACTTC

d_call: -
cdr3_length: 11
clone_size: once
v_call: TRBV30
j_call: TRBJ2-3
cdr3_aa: CAWREGDTQYF
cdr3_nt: TGTGCCTGGAGGGAGGGGGATACGCAGTATTTT

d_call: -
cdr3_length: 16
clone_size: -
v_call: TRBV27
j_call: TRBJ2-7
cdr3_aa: CASSLRFRGSPYEQYF
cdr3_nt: TGTGCCAGCAGTTTAAGGTTTAGGGGGAGCCCCTACGAGCAGTACTTC

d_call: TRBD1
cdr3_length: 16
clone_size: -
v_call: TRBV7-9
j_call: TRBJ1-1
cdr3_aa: CASSLRTGEGNTEAFF
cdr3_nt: TGTGCCAGCAGCTTAAGGACAGGGGAGGGGAACACTGAAGCTTTCTTT

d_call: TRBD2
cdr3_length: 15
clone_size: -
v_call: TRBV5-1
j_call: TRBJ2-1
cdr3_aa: CASSLAGGAYNEQFF
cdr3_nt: TGCGCCAGCAGCTTGGCCGGGGGGGCCTACAATGAGCAGTTCTTC

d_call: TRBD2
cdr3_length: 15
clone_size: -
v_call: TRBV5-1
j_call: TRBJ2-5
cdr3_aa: CASRTASGSQETQYF
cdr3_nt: TGCGCCAGCCGAACGGCTAGCGGGAGCCAAGAGACCCAGTACTTC

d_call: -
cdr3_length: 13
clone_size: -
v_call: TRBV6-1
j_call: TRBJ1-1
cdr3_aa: CASRGHLNTEAFF
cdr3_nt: TGTGCCAGCAGGGGACATTTGAACACTGAAGCTTTCTTT

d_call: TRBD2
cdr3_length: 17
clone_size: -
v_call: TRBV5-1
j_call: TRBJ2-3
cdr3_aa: CASSLRASGALGDTQYF
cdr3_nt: TGCGCCAGCAGCTTGCGGGCTAGCGGGGCCCTGGGGGATACGCAGTATTTT

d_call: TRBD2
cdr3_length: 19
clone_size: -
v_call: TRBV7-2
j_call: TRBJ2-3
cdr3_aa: CASSTLGLAGGSSTDTQYF
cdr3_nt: TGTGCCAGCAGCACCCTGGGACTAGCGGGGGGTTCTAGCACAGATACGCAGTATTTT

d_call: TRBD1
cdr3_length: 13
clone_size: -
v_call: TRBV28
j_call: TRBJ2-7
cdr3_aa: CAISGTGGYEQYF
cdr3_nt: TGTGCCATCTCGGGGACAGGGGGCTACGAGCAGTACTTC

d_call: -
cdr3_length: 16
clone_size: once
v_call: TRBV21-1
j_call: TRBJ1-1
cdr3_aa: CASRWEQGSTGTEAFF
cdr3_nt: TGTGCCAGCAGATGGGAACAGGGATCCACGGGTACTGAAGCTTTCTTT

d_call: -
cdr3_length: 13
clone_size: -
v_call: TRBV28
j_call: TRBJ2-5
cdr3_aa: CASSLDRDETQYF
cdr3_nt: TGTGCCAGCAGTTTGGACAGAGACGAGACCCAGTACTTC

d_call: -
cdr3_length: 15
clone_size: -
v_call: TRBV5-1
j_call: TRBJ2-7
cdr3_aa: CASSRGGTGAYEQYF
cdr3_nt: TGCGCCAGCAGCCGAGGAGGTACGGGGGCCTACGAGCAGTACTTC

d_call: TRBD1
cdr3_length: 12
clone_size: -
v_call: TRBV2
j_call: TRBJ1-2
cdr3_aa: CASRGTGVRYTF
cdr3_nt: TGTGCCAGCAGGGGGACAGGGGTTCGCTACACCTTC